This paragraph covers one T cell receptor beta chain sequence. The specificity of this receptor is unknown. No per-base quality is available; no much larger clone lies one base away. To prepare the library, the immunoSEQ multiplex PCR assay was applied. This immuneACCESS table, as held by TCRdb, lists in-frame sequences with V and J called but not all clones. Of the missing ones, under half trace to an unresolved V gene in checked studies; the others have no known cause. This sample comprises about 39,000 clones, approximately 80% of them detected only once. Of the sample, around 0.99% falls within the top ten clones. The data originate from a study of PD-1 blockade in mismatch repair-deficient tumors (dated 2017 in TCRdb). Background on the whole study: Between September 2013 and September 2016, the trial enrolled 86 consecutive patients with about a dozen mismatch repair-deficient cancer types, every one of whom had been previously treated and was progressing. Tumor-associated T cell clones in the peripheral blood of patients responding to PD-1 blockade were tracked using deep sequencing of TCR CDR3 regions. General findings and caveats noted by the study authors: After pembrolizumab, tumor-resident clones, which were often undetectable in blood before treatment, expanded rapidly and then contracted, generally ahead of radiologic responses.

For each enrolled patient, mismatch repair deficiency was established using either polymerase chain reaction or immunohistochemistry. TCR sequencing was performed for three patients who responded to pembrolizumab therapy. The phase II trial prospectively evaluated PD-1 blockade with pembrolizumab in advanced mismatch repair-deficient cancers, independent of tissue of origin. Peripheral blood T cell samples were gathered serially, both before PD-1 blockade started and at multiple time points afterward. Blood sampling times were expressed in weeks after the first pembrolizumab dose. The TCR originated in an adult with mismatch repair-deficient cancer. Sequencing was performed on PBMCs, taken roughly 39 weeks after starting pembrolizumab.

The DNA reads as follows: TGTGCCAGTGAGACCAGGGGTAGCAATCAGCCCCAGCATTTT. Its product reads: CASETRGSNQPQHF. This sequence uses TRBV5-6 and TRBJ1-5, with TRBD1 tentatively as D gene (6 bases match). At the junction V is shortened by 8 bases and J by 0 bases, with 12 bases in between. The germline V gene encodes CDR1 SGHDT and CDR2 YYEEEE. The CDR3 spans 14 residues, from the cysteine through the phenylalanine. Solely the CDR3 DNA is kept, with 42 bases framed from the first base.